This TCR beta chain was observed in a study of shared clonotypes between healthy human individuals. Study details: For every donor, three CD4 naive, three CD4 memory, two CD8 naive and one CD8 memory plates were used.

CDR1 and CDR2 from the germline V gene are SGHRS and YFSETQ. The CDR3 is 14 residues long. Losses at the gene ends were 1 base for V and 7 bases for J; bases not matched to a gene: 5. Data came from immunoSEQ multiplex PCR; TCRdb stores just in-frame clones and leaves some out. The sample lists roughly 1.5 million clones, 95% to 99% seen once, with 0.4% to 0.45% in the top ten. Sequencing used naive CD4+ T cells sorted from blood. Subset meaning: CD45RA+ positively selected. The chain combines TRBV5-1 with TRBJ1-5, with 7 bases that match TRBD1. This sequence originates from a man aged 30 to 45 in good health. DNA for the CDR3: TGCGCCAGCAGCTTGCGCACAGGGGACCAGCCCCAGCATTTT. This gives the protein CASSLRTGDQPQHF.